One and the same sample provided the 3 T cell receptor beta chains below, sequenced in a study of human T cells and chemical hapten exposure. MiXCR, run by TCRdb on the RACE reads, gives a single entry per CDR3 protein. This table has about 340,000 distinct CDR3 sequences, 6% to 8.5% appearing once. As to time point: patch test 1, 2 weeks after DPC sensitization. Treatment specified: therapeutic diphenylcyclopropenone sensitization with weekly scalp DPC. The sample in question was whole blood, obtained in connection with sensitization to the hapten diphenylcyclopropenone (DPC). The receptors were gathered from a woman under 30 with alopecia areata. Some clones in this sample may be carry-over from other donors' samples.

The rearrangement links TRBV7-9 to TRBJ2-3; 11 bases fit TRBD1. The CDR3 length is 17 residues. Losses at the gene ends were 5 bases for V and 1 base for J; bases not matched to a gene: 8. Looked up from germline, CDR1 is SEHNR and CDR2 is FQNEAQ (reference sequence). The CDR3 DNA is TGTGCCAGCAGCCCCCGGACAGGGGGCGCCGGCACAGATACGCAGTATTTT. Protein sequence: CASSPRTGGAGTDTQYF.

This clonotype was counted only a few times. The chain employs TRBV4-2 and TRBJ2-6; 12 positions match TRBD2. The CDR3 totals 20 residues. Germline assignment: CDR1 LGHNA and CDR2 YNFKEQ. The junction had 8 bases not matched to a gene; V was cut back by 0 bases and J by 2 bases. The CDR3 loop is CASSQEPGLAGGPGANVLTF. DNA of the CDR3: TGTGCCAGCAGCCAAGAACCGGGGCTAGCGGGGGGGCCTGGGGCCAACGTCCTGACTTTC.

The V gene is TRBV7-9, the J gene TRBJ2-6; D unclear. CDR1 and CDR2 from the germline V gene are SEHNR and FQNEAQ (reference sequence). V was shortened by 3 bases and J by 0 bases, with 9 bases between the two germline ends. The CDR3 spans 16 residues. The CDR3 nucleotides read TGTGCCAGCAGCTTGATGGGCGGCTCTGGGGCCAACGTCCTGACTTTC. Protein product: CASSLMGGSGANVLTF.